This T cell receptor beta chain came from a study of tumor-infiltrating lymphocytes in primary liver carcinoma. This CDR3 has 12 residues. Germline V gene sequence: CDR1 SGHVS, CDR2 FQNEAQ. As concerns this clonotype: Relative to the germline gene, one junction end is altered; a read error may explain this.

With a constant-region primer, TCR beta cDNA was made from approximately 500 ng of total RNA. Modified slightly, ARM-PCR produced TCR beta libraries over three nested multiplex PCR rounds. The study ran its first two PCR rounds for roughly 10 cycles each, using TRBV1-TRBV30 forward primers and a C-beta reverse primer. TCRdb called the multiplex PCR reads again in MiXCR, with one record for every CDR3 protein. The sample has 100,000 to 120,000 distinct CDR3 sequences, roughly 80% seen once. Each 20-30 mg portion of unsorted bulk tissue served as the source for co-extraction of RNA and DNA. Resecting the tumor surgically was how the patients' primary liver carcinoma was treated.

Sequences were obtained from liver tumor tissue from sampling region 3. As to subset: tumor region T3, left-lateral pole. This TCR was recovered from a man aged 35-49 years with primary liver carcinoma and hepatitis B virus infection. The J gene is TRBJ2-7, the V gene TRBV7-8; D call uncertain. As DNA, the CDR3 is TGTGCCAGTAGCTTAATAGAGGCCGAGCAGTACTTC. As protein: CASSLIEAEQYF.